Below are 26 T cell receptor beta chains sequenced from a single sample in a study of blood T cell repertoires in COVID-19. Assay: immunoSEQ multiplex PCR; the TCRdb copy retains only in-frame clones and omits some. Found here are over 140,000 clones, about 77% of them singletons; the top ten hold more than 8.5%. Sequenced input: peripheral blood. These receptors originate from a woman aged 50 to 60 with active or convalescent COVID-19.

V usage is TRBV3-1 (or the pseudogene TRBV3-2) and J usage is TRBJ1-2; no clear D gene. CDR1 is LGHDT, CDR2 YNNKEL, per germline (reference sequence). The V end lost 1 base, the J end lost 13 bases, and 13 bases lay between the germline ends. This CDR3 spans 12 amino acids. For the CDR3, the DNA is TGTGCCAGCAGCCAAGTATCTACCCGGGTCACCTTC. This gives the protein CASSQVSTRVTF.

V usage is TRBV5-4 and J usage is TRBJ2-7, with 11 bases aligning to TRBD1. The CDR3 contains 16 residues. Unmatched junction bases numbered 6, after V lost 3 bases and J lost 1 base. Germline V gene lookup returns CDR1 SGHNT and CDR2 YYREEE (reference sequence). The CDR3 region is CASSYSWDRGSYEQYF. Here the CDR3 DNA reads TGTGCCAGCAGCTACTCCTGGGACAGGGGGTCCTACGAGCAGTACTTC.

Here the CDR3 DNA reads TGTGCCAGCAGCTTAGGAGTCGGGGAGCTGTTTTTT. This sequence encodes CASSLGVGELFF. The chain has TRBV11-2 and TRBJ2-2, with D hard to call. The CDR3 length is 12 residues. The V gene lost 1 base and the J gene lost 7 bases, with 4 bases spanning the gap. Germline CDR1 reads SGHAT; CDR2 reads FQNNGV. Complete variable domain (other parts from reference TRBV11-2 and TRBJ2-2): EAGVAQSPRYKIIEKRQSVAFWCNPISGHATLYWYQQILGQGPKLLIQFQNNGVVDDSQLPKDRFSAERLKGVDSTLKIQPAKLEDSAVYLCASSLGVGELFFGEGSRLTVL.

The chain links TRBV6-2 or TRBV6-3 to TRBJ1-5, with 7 bases lining up with TRBD1. There are 14 residues in the CDR3. The V gene's germline CDR1 is MNHEY and CDR2 SVGEGT. V lost 4 bases, J lost 9 bases, and 9 bases stayed unmatched. As DNA, the CDR3 is TGTGCCAGCAGTTTGACAGGGTCGAGAGGGCCCCAGCATTTT. Protein sequence: CASSLTGSRGPQHF.

V gene TRBV5-1 combines with J gene TRBJ1-1; 7 bases match TRBD1. With 2 bases clipped from V and 5 bases from J, the junction kept 0 bases outside the gene matches. The CDR3 is 12 amino acids. Germline assignment: CDR1 SGHRS and CDR2 YFSETQ. Here the CDR3 reads CASSLQGTEAFF. In DNA, the CDR3 is TGCGCCAGCAGCTTACAGGGGACTGAAGCTTTCTTT.

This sequence joins TRBV28 and TRBJ2-1; 8 bases are a match to TRBD2. After removal of 6 bases from V and 5 bases from J, the junction contained 6 bases not matched to a gene. This CDR3 has 14 amino acids. Germline V gives CDR1 MDHEN, CDR2 SYDVKM. The CDR3 DNA is TGTGCCAGCAGACCAGCGGGAGCAGACAATGAGCAGTTCTTC. Translating gives CASRPAGADNEQFF.

This clone was picked up a small number of times. CDR3 sequence (DNA): TGTGCCAGCAGCTCACAGGGTCGTGGCTACACCTTC. Amino acids: CASSSQGRGYTF. This chain uses TRBV7-9 with TRBJ1-2, with D possibly matching TRBD1 (6 bases). Germline lookup yields CDR1 SEHNR and CDR2 FQNEAQ (reference sequence). V was trimmed by 4 bases and J by 7 bases, leaving 10 bases between them. This CDR3 contains 12 residues.

The CDR3 DNA follows: TGTGCCAGTAGTATAGTGCGGACAGATACGCAGTATTTT. It codes for CASSIVRTDTQYF. The rearrangement uses TRBV19 and TRBJ2-3; D gene ambiguous. CDR3 length: 13 amino acids. Germline CDR1 reads LNHDA; CDR2 reads SQIVND (reference sequence). V was clipped by 1 base and J by 3 bases, with 5 bases between them.

This chain links TRBV12-3 or TRBV12-4 with TRBJ1-5; D is undetermined. The CDR3 loop spans 12 amino acids. V was clipped by 6 bases and J by 7 bases, with 10 bases between them. The CDR3 is CASSASRQPQHF. Here the CDR3 DNA reads TGTGCCAGCAGCGCCTCGCGGCAGCCCCAGCATTTT.

A note on this clone: An end of the junction differs from the germline gene, which may be a read error. CDR3 region: CASSLSPSYKQYF. CDR3 sequence (DNA): TGTGCCAGCAGCTTGTCCCCTAGCTACAAGCAGTACTTC. The chain combines TRBV7-2 with TRBJ2-7; weak D call: TRBD2 (5 bases). This CDR3 is built from 13 residues. Per germline, CDR1 SGHTA and CDR2 FQGNSA.

The rearrangement links TRBV5-1 to TRBJ2-3; 9 nucleotides align to TRBD1. The CDR3 consists of 14 residues. Germline assignment: CDR1 SGHRS and CDR2 YFSETQ. The V and J ends lost 3 bases and 7 bases, in that order; junction bases with no gene match: 6. This CDR3 reads CASSSRTGVNTQYF. CDR3 sequence (DNA): TGCGCCAGCAGCTCTAGGACAGGGGTGAATACGCAGTATTTT.

The V and J genes are TRBV5-6 and TRBJ2-3; 9 nucleotides agree with TRBD1. Losses at the gene ends were 6 bases for V and 1 base for J; bases not matched to a gene: 6. The CDR3 totals 15 residues. Germline V gene sequence: CDR1 SGHDT, CDR2 YYEEEE. In DNA, the CDR3 is TGTGCCAGCACCCTTACAGGGGGCCGCACAGATACGCAGTATTTT. Protein sequence: CASTLTGGRTDTQYF.

The chain combines TRBV19 with TRBJ1-1; 9 bases line up with TRBD1. The CDR3 is 17 residues long. Germline trimming cut 3 bases from V and 5 bases from J; bases unmatched to any gene: 13. Germline-derived CDR1 and CDR2 are LNHDA and SQIVND (reference sequence). DNA for the CDR3: TGTGCCAGTAGTATTAGGAGAGGGGGGACAGGGAGGACTGAAGCTTTCTTT. Translating gives CASSIRRGGTGRTEAFF.

J is TRBJ1-3 and V is TRBV7-2, with D possibly TRBD1 on 6 matching bases. Germline V gene sequence: CDR1 SGHTA, CDR2 FQGNSA. The germline V and J ends were trimmed by 1 base and 4 bases, with 14 bases remaining between them. This CDR3 is built from 16 residues. This chain's CDR3 is CASSLGEQGSGNTIYF. In DNA form, the CDR3 reads TGTGCCAGCAGCTTAGGTGAACAGGGCTCGGGAAACACCATATATTTT.

V usage is TRBV30 and J usage is TRBJ1-3; the D gene is possibly TRBD1 (5 bases). The ends were cut back, 1 base at V and 4 bases at J, with 11 bases in the middle. CDR3 length: 14 amino acids. Germline V gene data show CDR1 as GTSNPN and CDR2 as SVGIG (reference sequence). CDR3 sequence reads: CAWSEAGSGNTIYF. The DNA of the CDR3 is TGTGCCTGGAGTGAGGCAGGGTCAGGAAACACCATATATTTT.

This chain links TRBV27 with TRBJ2-7; 9 bases match TRBD1. Germline CDR1 MNHEY, CDR2 SMNVEV (reference sequence). This CDR3 has 15 amino acids. The trim removed 10 bases at V and 5 bases at J, leaving 15 bases unmatched. The CDR3 region is CATAPGQGLVNEQYF. The CDR3 nucleotides read TGTGCCACCGCACCCGGACAGGGGTTGGTAAACGAGCAGTACTTC.

The V call is TRBV6-5, the J call TRBJ1-4; no clear D. V lost 6 bases and J lost 8, with 19 bases in between. Germline-derived CDR1 and CDR2 are MNHEY and SVGAGI. CDR3 length: 15 amino acids. The CDR3 protein is CASRQRSSEIEKLFF. In nucleotides, the CDR3 is TGTGCCAGCAGGCAGAGGAGCTCAGAGATCGAAAAACTGTTTTTT.

This chain links TRBV7-3 with TRBJ2-1; D is perhaps TRBD2 (6 bases). This CDR3 is built from 13 residues. Germline V gives CDR1 SGHTA, CDR2 FQGTGA. With 6 bases removed from V and 8 bases from J, the gap between germline ends came to 14 bases. The CDR3 loop is CASRPLSGDEQFF. The DNA of the CDR3 is TGTGCCAGCAGACCTTTGTCGGGAGATGAGCAGTTCTTC.

This rearrangement joins TRBV6-2 or TRBV6-3 to TRBJ1-3; maybe TRBD1 (5 bases). Per germline, CDR1 MNHEY and CDR2 SVGEGT. V dropped 0 bases and J dropped 0 bases, with 12 bases sitting between them. There are 17 residues in the CDR3. CDR3 nucleotide sequence: TGTGCCAGCAGTTACTCAGGAGGGGCACTCTCTGGAAACACCATATATTTT. Translated, it gives CASSYSGGALSGNTIYF.

This clone was counted once. The V gene is TRBV6-6, the J gene TRBJ1-1, with 7 bases that match TRBD1. With V trimmed by 7 bases and J by 2 bases, 10 bases remained unmatched. CDR1 is MNHNY and CDR2 is SVGAGI in the germline V gene (reference sequence). The CDR3 runs to 15 residues. CDR3 coding DNA: TGTGCCAGCACCCTATCCCGACAGGGTAACACTGAAGCTTTCTTT. This codes for CASTLSRQGNTEAFF.

This rearrangement joins TRBV6-5 to TRBJ2-3, with D possibly matching TRBD1 (5 bases). This CDR3 contains 12 residues. Germline V gives CDR1 MNHEY, CDR2 SVGAGI. The V and J ends lost 8 bases and 3 bases respectively, with 9 bases between them. Here the CDR3 DNA reads TGTGCCAGCGGGCAGGGAACAGATACGCAGTATTTT. Translated: CASGQGTDTQYF.

This chain uses TRBV7-9 with TRBJ2-7; 11 nucleotides agree with TRBD1. This CDR3 has 15 amino acids. Germline values: CDR1 SEHNR, CDR2 FQNEAQ (reference sequence). Losses at the gene ends were 5 bases for V and 3 bases for J; bases not matched to a gene: 6. CDR3 sequence (DNA): TGTGCCAGCAGCCCTTGGACAGGGGGCTTCTACGAGCAGTACTTC. This translates into CASSPWTGGFYEQYF.

The rearrangement links TRBV2 to TRBJ1-5; D not resolved. V shed 0 bases and J shed 6 bases, with 9 bases lying between them. The germline CDR1 and CDR2 sequences are SNHLY and FYNNEI. The CDR3 extends over 14 amino acids. The CDR3 sequence: CASSEAFRSQPQHF. In DNA, the CDR3 is TGTGCCAGCAGTGAAGCGTTTAGGAGTCAGCCCCAGCATTTT. Based on the CDR3 plus reference TRBV2 and TRBJ1-5, the full variable domain is EPEVTQTPSHQVTQMGQEVILRCVPISNHLYFYWYRQILGQKVEFLVSFYNNEISEKSEIFDDQFSVERPDGSNFTLKIRSTKLEDSAMYFCASSEAFRSQPQHFGDGTRLSIL.

This clone was counted between two and nine times. The chain recombines TRBV12-5 with TRBJ1-3; D not resolved. Germline V gives CDR1 LGHNT, CDR2 FRNRAP. With 8 bases removed from V and 0 bases from J, the gap between germline ends came to 8 bases. The CDR3 sequence is 13 residues long. CDR3 amino acids: CASYSFSGNTIYF. The CDR3 nucleotides are TGTGCTAGTTATTCCTTCTCTGGAAACACCATATATTTT.

The J gene is TRBJ1-4, the V gene TRBV30; D ambiguous. The germline V gene has CDR1 GTSNPN and CDR2 SVGIG (reference sequence). The V gene lost 1 base and the J gene lost 8 bases, with 11 bases spanning the gap. This CDR3 comprises 13 residues. This CDR3 is CAWSGGPLEKLFF. CDR3 sequence (DNA): TGTGCCTGGAGTGGCGGTCCCCTAGAAAAACTGTTTTTT.

The chain joins TRBV11-2 to TRBJ2-6; 9 nucleotides align to TRBD1. This CDR3 is built from 17 residues. Germline V gene data show CDR1 as SGHAT and CDR2 as FQNNGV. The V and J ends lost 5 bases and 4 bases, in that order; junction bases with no gene match: 9. The CDR3 sequence is CASSPGTGNRGANVLTF. In nucleotides, the CDR3 is TGTGCCAGCAGCCCAGGGACAGGGAATAGGGGGGCCAACGTCCTGACTTTC.